The TCR beta chain described here comes from a study of T cell responses to AZD1222 COVID-19 vaccine. The CDR3 has 13 amino acids. Germline values: CDR1 SGHTS, CDR2 YDEGEE. With 5 bases clipped from V and 8 bases from J, the junction kept 4 bases outside the gene matches. Whole-study findings and limits: Among those given AZD1222, only six were seropositive at baseline.

About this clone itself: The antigen is undetermined.

Produced via immunoSEQ multiplex PCR; TCRdb's table is partial and in-frame only. This repertoire shows about 150,000 clones, about nine tenths found once; its top ten account for over 6%. The V and J genes are TRBV5-8 and TRBJ1-2; TRBD1 aligns across 12 bases. The receptor comes from an adult who had recovered from COVID-19. Sequencing was performed on peripheral blood, taken after recovery from COVID-19. In DNA, the CDR3 is TGTGCCAGCAGAAAGGGACAGGGGGCCGGCTACACCTTC. It specifies CASRKGQGAGYTF.